Sequencing of this T cell receptor (beta chain) was carried out in a study of regulatory T cells in long-lasting Graves disease. The CDR3 loop spans 16 amino acids. Germline CDR1 is SGHDT and CDR2 is YYEEEE. The ends were cut back, 1 base at V and 1 base at J, with 15 bases in the middle. Time point in this sample: newly diagnosed GD, antithyroid drugs for less than 3 months. PBMC-derived RNA was used for the TCR library. Patients met American Thyroid Association criteria for Graves' disease. This clonotype was detected many times. Its target is not known. Study-wide results and limits: The sample size was small, and this may have reduced accuracy.

In building TCR beta libraries, iRepertoire HTBI primers were used together with Arm-PCR of CDR3 regions. From the multiplex PCR reads, TCRdb called clonotypes with MiXCR, one entry per CDR3 protein. In the table there are 410,000 or so distinct CDR3 sequences, about 15% of which are singletons. The data also belong to a second study, concerning T cells in Graves' hyperthyroidism and ophthalmopathy. That paper adds: For Graves' hyperthyroidism to be stable, ophthalmopathy could not progress within 18 months. TCR CDR3 regions were first amplified by RT-PCR with HTBI primers.

This receptor was taken from a woman aged 25 to 39 with Graves disease. Specimen: peripheral blood mononuclear cells (PBMCs), collected at new diagnosis, from a patient treated with antithyroid drugs. The rearrangement uses TRBV5-6 and TRBJ2-7; D is unresolved. CDR3 in DNA: TGTGCCAGCAGCTTGATTCGTGTGACGGTTTCCTACGAGCAGTACTTC. This gives the protein CASSLIRVTVSYEQYF.